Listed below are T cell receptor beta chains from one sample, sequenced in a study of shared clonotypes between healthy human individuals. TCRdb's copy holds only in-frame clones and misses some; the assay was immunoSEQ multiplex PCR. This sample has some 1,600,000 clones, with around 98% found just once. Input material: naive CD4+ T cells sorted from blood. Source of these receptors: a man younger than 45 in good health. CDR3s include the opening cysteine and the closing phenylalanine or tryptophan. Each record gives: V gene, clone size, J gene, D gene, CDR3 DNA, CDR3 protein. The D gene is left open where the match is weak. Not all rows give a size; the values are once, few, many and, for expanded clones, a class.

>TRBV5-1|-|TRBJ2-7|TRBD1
TGCGCCAGCAGATCGACAGGGGCGACGTCTGAGCAGTACTTC
CASRSTGATSEQYF
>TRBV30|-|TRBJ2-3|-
TGTGCCTGGAGTGTGCTTCGGCTCCCTAGGGGCACAGATACGCAGTATTTT
CAWSVLRLPRGTDTQYF
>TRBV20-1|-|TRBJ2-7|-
TGCAGTGCCACCCAGGTCTCCGAGCAGTACTTC
CSATQVSEQYF
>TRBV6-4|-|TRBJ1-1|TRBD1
TGTGCCAGCAGCAGGACAGGGGGCACTGAAGCTTTCTTT
CASSRTGGTEAFF
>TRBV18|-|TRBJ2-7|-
TGTGCCAGCTCACCTTCTACGGGGCTCCACGAGCAGTACTTC
CASSPSTGLHEQYF
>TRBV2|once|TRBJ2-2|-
TGTGCCAGCACCAGACAGGGAGGCACCGGGGAGCTGTTTTTT
CASTRQGGTGELFF
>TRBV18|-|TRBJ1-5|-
TGTGCCAGCTCACTAGCGGAAACACTTAGCAATCAGCCCCAGCATTTT
CASSLAETLSNQPQHF
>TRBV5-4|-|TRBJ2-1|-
TGTGCCAGCAGCTTGGGGGGGAGATACTACAATGAGCAGTTCTTC
CASSLGGRYYNEQFF
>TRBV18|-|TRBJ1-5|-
TGTGCCAGCTCACCTACTAGGACGGGCAAAAATGGTCCCCAGCATTTT
CASSPTRTGKNGPQHF
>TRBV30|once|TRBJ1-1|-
TGTGCCGGTGGACGGTCCGCTGAAGCTTTCTTT
CAGGRSAEAFF
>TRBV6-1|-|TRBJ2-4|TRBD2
TGTGCCAGCAGTGAAAGACTAGCGGGAGAGATCTCGCCCAAAAACATTCAGTACTTC
CASSERLAGEISPKNIQYF
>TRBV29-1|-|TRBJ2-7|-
TGCAGCGTAACTCGGAAGGACGAGCAGTACTTC
CSVTRKDEQYF
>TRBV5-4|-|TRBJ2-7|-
TGTGCCAGCAGCTTGGGGGTGGCAGGGTCAAACTCCTACGAGCAGTACTTC
CASSLGVAGSNSYEQYF
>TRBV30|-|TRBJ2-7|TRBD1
TGTGCCTGGTTGGGACAGGGCAGTTACGAGCAGTACTTC
CAWLGQGSYEQYF
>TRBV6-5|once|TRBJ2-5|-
TGTGCCAGCGGATCGGTCAGCCAAGAGACCCAGTACTTC
CASGSVSQETQYF
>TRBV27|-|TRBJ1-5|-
TGTGCCAGCAGTTTACGGTTGGGGCACAATCAGCCCCAGCATTTT
CASSLRLGHNQPQHF
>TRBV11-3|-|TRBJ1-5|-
TGTGCCAGCAGCTCATCGGACATGCCCTTAGTTATCGGGAATCAGCCCCAGCATTTT
CASSSSDMPLVIGNQPQHF
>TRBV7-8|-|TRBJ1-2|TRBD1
TGTGCCAGCAGCGGAGGGACAGGGTCGGGAGTGGGGAGCGGCTACACCTTC
CASSGGTGSGVGSGYTF
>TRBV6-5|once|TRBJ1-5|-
TGTGCCAGCAGTTACTCTCATTATAGCAATCAGCCCCAGCATTTT
CASSYSHYSNQPQHF
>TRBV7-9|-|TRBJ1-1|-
TGTGCCAGCAGCTCCCTAAGGAGGAAGGGGGGCTCAGGAGCTTTCTTT
CASSSLRRKGGSGAFF
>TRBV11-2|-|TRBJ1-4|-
TGTGCCAGCAGCTCTTTGATGGGACGCAGTGGGGAAAAACTGTTTTTT
CASSSLMGRSGEKLFF
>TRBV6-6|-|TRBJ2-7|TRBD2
TGTGCCAGCAGGGATAGCGGGAGCGTCCACGAGCAGTACTTC
CASRDSGSVHEQYF
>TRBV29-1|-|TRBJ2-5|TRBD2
TGCAGCGTTGTGGGTCGACTAGCGGGAGAGACCCAGTACTTC
CSVVGRLAGETQYF
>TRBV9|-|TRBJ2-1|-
TGTGCCAGCAGCTCGGGACTCTCCAATGAGCAGTTCTTC
CASSSGLSNEQFF
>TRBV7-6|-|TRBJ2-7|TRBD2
TGTGCCAGCAGCTTAGTAGCCGGGACTAGCGCTCCCTACGAGCAGTACTTC
CASSLVAGTSAPYEQYF
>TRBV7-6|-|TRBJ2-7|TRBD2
TGTGCCAGCAGTCTACTAGCGGGGGGGCCCGAGCAGTACTTC
CASSLLAGGPEQYF
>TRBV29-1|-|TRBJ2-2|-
TGCAGCGTTGTGCCGGGGACCGGGGAGCTGTTTTTT
CSVVPGTGELFF
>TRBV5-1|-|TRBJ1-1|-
TGCGCCAGCAGCCTTTGGACCTCCGTGACTTTCTTT
CASSLWTSVTFF
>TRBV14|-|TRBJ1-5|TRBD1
TGTGCCAGCAGCCTAGGTCCCGGGACAGAACTAGGGCCCCAGCATTTT
CASSLGPGTELGPQHF
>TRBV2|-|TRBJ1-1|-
TGTGCCAGCAGTGAACGGTGGTGGACATCGAACACTGAAGCTTTCTTT
CASSERWWTSNTEAFF
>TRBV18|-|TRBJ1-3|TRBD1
TGTGCCAGCTCACCACCCGAGGGACAGCCCACTGGAAACACCATATATTTT
CASSPPEGQPTGNTIYF
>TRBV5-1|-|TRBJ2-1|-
TGCGCCAGCAGCTTGATCAGGTCGGGCCAAAGGTTTGGTGAGCAGTTCTTC
CASSLIRSGQRFGEQFF
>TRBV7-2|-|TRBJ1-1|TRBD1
TGTGCCAGCAGCTTAGAGGGGACAGGGGGCCGGACTGAAGCTTTCTTT
CASSLEGTGGRTEAFF
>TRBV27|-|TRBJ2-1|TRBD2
TGTGCCAGCAGCCGCGAATGGGGTACTAGCGGGGGCAGCTCCTACAATGAGCAGTTCTTC
CASSREWGTSGGSSYNEQFF
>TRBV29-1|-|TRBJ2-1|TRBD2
TGCAGCGTTGAAGGAGCGCGGGAGGGCGGGCAGTTCTTC
CSVEGAREGGQFF
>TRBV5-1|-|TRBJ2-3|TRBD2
TGCGCCAGCAGCGTGGCGGGTACTAGCGGGGATACGCAGTATTTT
CASSVAGTSGDTQYF
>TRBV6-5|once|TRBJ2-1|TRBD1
TGTGCCAGCAAGGGGGCTAGCTCTTTCGCAGATGAGCAGTTCTTC
CASKGASSFADEQFF
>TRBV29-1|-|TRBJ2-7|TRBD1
TGCAGCGTTGAATCCGAGACAGGGTTCTACGAGCAGTACTTC
CSVESETGFYEQYF
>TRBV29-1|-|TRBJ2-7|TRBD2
TGCAGCGCCTTAGGGAGGGTGGGGGAGCAGTACTTC
CSALGRVGEQYF
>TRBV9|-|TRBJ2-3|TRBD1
TGTGCCAGCAGCGCCCGGGACAGGCCTAACACAGATACGCAGTATTTT
CASSARDRPNTDTQYF
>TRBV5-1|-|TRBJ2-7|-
TGCGCCAGCAGCTTGGATGGGACACCACCCTACGAGCAGTACTTC
CASSLDGTPPYEQYF
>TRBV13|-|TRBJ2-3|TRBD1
TGTGCCAGCAGCCCCCAGGGGGCGCAAGACACAGATACGCAGTATTTT
CASSPQGAQDTDTQYF
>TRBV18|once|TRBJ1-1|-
TGTGCCAGCTCACCAGCGACAGGAGAGAACACTGAAGCTTTCTTT
CASSPATGENTEAFF
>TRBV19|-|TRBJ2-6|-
TGTGCCAGTAGTAACCAGGCGTCCGGGGCCAACGTCCTGACTTTC
CASSNQASGANVLTF
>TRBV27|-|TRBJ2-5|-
TGTGCCAGCAGTCACGACGGCTGGGAGACCCAGTACTTC
CASSHDGWETQYF